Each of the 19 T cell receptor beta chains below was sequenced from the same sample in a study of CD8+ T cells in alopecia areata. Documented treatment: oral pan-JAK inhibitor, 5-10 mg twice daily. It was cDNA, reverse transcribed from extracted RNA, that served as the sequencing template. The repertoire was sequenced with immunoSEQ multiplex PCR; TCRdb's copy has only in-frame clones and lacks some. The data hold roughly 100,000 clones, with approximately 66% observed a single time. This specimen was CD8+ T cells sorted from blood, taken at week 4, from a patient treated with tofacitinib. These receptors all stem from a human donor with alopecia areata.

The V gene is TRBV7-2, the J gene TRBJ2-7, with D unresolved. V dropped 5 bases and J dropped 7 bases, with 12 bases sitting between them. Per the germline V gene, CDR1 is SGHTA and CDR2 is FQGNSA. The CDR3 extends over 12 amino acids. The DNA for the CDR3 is TGTGCCAGCAGCGAAGCGCCCGTTGAGCAGTACTTC. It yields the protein CASSEAPVEQYF.

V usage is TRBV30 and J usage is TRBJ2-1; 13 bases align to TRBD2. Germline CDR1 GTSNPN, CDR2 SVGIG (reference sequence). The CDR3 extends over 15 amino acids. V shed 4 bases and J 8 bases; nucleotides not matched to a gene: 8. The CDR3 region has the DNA TGTGCCTGGATCAACGGACTAGCGGGAGCCGATGAGCAGTTCTTC. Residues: CAWINGLAGADEQFF.

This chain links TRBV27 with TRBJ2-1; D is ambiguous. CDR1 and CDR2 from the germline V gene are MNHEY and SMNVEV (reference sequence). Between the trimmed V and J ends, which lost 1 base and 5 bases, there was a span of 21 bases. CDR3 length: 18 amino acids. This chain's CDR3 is CASSLYMGDWMEHNEQFF. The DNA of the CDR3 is TGTGCCAGCAGTTTATACATGGGTGACTGGATGGAGCACAATGAGCAGTTCTTC.

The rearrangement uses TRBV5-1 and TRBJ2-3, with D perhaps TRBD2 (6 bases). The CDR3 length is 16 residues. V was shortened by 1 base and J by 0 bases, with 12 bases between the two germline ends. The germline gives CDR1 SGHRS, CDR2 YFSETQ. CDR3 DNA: TGCGCCAGCAGCTTGTTTCCTAGCGCTAGCACAGATACGCAGTATTTT. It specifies CASSLFPSASTDTQYF.

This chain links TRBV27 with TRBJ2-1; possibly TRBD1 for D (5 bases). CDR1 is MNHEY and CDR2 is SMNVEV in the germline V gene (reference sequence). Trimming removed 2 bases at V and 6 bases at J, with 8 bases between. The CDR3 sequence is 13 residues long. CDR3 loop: CASSLGASNEQFF. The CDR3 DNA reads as TGTGCCAGCAGTTTAGGGGCTTCCAATGAGCAGTTCTTC.

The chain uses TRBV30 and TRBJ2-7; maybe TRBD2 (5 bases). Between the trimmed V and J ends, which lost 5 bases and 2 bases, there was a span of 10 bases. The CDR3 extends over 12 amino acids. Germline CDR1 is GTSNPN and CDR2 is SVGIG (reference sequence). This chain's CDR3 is CAWGLAPYEQYF. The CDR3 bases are TGTGCCTGGGGGCTAGCTCCCTACGAGCAGTACTTC.

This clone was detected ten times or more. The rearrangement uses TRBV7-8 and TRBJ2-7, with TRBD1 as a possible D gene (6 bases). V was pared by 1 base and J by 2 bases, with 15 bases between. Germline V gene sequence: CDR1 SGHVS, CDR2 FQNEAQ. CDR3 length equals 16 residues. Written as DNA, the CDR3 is TGTGCCAGCAGCTTAGAAGAGACAGGAGACACCTACGAGCAGTACTTC. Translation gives CASSLEETGDTYEQYF.

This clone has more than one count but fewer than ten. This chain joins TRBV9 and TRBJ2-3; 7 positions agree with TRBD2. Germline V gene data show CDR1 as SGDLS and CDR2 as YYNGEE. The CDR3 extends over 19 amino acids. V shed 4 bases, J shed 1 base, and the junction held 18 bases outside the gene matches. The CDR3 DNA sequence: TGTGCCAGCAGCATGGGGCAGGGCCTCGGACTAGAACGCACAGATACGCAGTATTTT. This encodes CASSMGQGLGLERTDTQYF.

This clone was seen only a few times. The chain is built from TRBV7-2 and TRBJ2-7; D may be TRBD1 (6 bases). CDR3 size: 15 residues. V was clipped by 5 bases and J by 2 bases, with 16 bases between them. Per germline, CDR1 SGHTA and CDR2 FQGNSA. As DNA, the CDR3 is TGTGCCAGCAGCCGATCCGACAGGTTCCCCTACGAGCAGTACTTC. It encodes CASSRSDRFPYEQYF.

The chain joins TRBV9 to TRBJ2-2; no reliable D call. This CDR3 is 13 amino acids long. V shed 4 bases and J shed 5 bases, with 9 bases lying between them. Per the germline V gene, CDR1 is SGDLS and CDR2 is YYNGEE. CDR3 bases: TGTGCCAGCAGCTTCGAGTTAACCGGGGAGCTGTTTTTT. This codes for CASSFELTGELFF.

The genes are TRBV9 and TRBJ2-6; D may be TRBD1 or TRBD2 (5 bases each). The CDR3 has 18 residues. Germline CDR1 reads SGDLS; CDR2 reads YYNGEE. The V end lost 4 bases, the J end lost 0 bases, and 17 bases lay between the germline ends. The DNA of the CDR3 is TGTGCCAGCAGCACCCGGGACCGAACTAGCTCTGGGGCCAACGTCCTGACTTTC. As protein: CASSTRDRTSSGANVLTF. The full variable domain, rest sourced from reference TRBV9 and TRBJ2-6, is DSGVTQTPKHLITATGQRVTLRCSPRSGDLSVYWYQQSLDQGLQFLIQYYNGEERAKGNILERFSAQQFPDLHSELNLSSLELGDSALYFCASSTRDRTSSGANVLTFGAGSRLTVL.

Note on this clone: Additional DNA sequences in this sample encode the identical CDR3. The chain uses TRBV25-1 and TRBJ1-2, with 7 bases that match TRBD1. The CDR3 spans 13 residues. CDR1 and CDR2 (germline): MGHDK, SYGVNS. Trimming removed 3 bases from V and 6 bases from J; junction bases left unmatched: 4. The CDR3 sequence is CASSDAGGNGYTF. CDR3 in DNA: TGTGCCAGCAGTGACGCAGGGGGAAATGGCTACACCTTC.

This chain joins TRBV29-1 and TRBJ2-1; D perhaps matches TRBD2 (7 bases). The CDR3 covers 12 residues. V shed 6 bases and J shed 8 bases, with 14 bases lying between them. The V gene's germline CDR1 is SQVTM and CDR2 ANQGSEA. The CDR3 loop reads CSVRGGRYEQFF. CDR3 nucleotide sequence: TGCAGCGTCAGGGGAGGGAGATATGAGCAGTTCTTC.

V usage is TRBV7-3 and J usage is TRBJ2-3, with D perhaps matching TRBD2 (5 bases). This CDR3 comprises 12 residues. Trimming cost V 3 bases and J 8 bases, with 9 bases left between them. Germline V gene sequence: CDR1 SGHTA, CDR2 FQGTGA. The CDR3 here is CASSLDSITQYF. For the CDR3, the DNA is TGTGCCAGCAGCTTGGACTCCATTACGCAGTATTTT.

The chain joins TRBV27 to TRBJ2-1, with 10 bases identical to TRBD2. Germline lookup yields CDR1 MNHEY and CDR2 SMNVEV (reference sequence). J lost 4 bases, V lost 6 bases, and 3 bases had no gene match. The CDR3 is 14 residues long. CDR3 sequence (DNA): TGTGCCAGCAGCCCACTAGCGGGATACAATGAGCAGTTCTTC. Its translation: CASSPLAGYNEQFF.

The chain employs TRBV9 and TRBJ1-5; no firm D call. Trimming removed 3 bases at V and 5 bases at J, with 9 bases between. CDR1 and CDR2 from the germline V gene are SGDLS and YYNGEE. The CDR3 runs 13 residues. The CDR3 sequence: CASSAGWDQPQHF. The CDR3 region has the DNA TGTGCCAGCAGCGCCGGTTGGGATCAGCCCCAGCATTTT.

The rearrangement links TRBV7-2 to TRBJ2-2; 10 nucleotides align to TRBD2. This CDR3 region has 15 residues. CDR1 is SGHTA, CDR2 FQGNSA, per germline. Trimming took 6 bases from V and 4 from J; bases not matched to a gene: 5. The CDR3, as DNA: TGTGCCAGCAGATCAGCGGGAGGGTTCACCGGGGAGCTGTTTTTT. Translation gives CASRSAGGFTGELFF.

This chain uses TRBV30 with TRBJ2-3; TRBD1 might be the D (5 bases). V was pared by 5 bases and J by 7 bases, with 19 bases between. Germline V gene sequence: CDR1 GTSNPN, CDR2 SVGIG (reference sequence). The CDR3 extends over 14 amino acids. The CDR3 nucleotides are TGTGCCTGGCAGGGAAGCGCACCCCGCCATACGCAGTATTTT. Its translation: CAWQGSAPRHTQYF.

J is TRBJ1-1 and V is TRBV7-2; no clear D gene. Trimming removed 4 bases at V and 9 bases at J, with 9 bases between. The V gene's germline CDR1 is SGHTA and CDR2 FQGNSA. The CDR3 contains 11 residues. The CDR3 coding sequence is TGTGCCAGCAGCTCTACATTCCAAGCTTTCTTT. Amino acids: CASSSTFQAFF.